This record concerns one TCR beta chain sequence. This clonotype came up a few times. No cognate antigen has been identified for it. Base-call qualities are not available, and no considerably larger clone is one nucleotide away. The meaning of the sample's time point label: late sampling 161 to 241 days after vaccination in three convalescent patients. The intended sense of this specimen's treatment or condition label: 10-day PBMC culture with coronavirus spike peptide pools or control peptides (ViraFEST assay). The study used the ViraFEST assay, which expanded antigen-specific T cells with peptide pools and then identified expanded clonotypes by TCR sequencing. Positive SARS-CoV-2 PCR tests in the convalescent patients dated from March to December 2020, before Alpha, Beta and Delta variants emerged in the United States. Each well held two million PBMCs cultured with roughly 10 ug/ml peptide pools in IMDM containing around 4.5% human AB serum and 7.5 to 10 IU/ml IL-2. On days 3 and 7, half of the culture medium was replaced with fresh IL-2-containing medium. CD4+ T cells were isolated after roughly nine days of culture through negative selection using the EasySep CD4+ T cell isolation kit. Ficoll-Paque Plus gradient centrifugation was used to isolate PBMCs from whole blood, and the isolated PBMCs were then either used fresh or cryopreserved at -140C. Triplicate wells were generally used for each culture condition.

The sample belongs to a study of vaccination and CD4 T cells after COVID-19 (dated by TCRdb to the early 2020s). In terms of the full investigation: Every convalescent patient had a positive nasal swab PCR test for SARS-CoV-2, with mild disease in about nine patients and severe disease in one. Two doses of either the Pfizer-BioNTech BNT162b2 vaccine (n=8) or the Moderna mRNA-1273 vaccine (n=2) were administered to participants. In ten to eleven COVID-19 convalescent patients and 4 infection-naive healthy vaccine recipients, the spike-specific CD4+ TCR repertoire before mRNA vaccination was compared with the repertoire after mRNA vaccination. The convalescent cohort comprised six males and four females, including two Hispanic individuals, seven Caucasians, two Asians and one multiracial person. As controls, cultures received a CEFX viral epitope pool (the positive control), an HIV-1 Nef peptide pool (the negative control), or no peptide at all. Culture stimuli were overlapping spike peptide pools from SARS-CoV-2 and from the common cold coronaviruses HCoV-NL63, HCoV-OC43 and HCoV-229E. Post-vaccine blood samples were obtained a median of approximately 70 days after the second vaccine dose, with a range of about 14 to 241 days. A few convalescent patients were sampled both early after vaccination (day 14) and late after vaccination (days 161 to 241). Post-COVID blood samples from convalescent patients were collected a median of roughly 100 days after diagnosis, with a range of roughly 35 to 161 days.

Relative to germline, V is 0 bases shorter and J is 7 bases shorter, with 6 bases between their ends. Based on the germline V gene (reference sequence), the CDR1 and CDR2 sequences are SEHNR and FQNEAQ. The CDR3 starts with the cysteine, ends with the phenylalanine, and has 12 residues. Just the 36-base CDR3 DNA is kept, in frame starting at base 1. Libraries were constructed by PCR. At the Johns Hopkins FTIC core, DNA from the cultured CD4+ T cells underwent TCR sequencing with the Oncomine TCR Beta short-read assay. The QIAamp micro DNA kit was used to extract genomic DNA from the cultured CD4+ T cells. Oncomine TCR Beta libraries made from cultured CD4+ T cells were pooled using unique dual indexes and sequenced on an Illumina iSeq 100. In the authors' own workflow: Non-productive sequences were removed, and CDR3s not starting with C, not ending with F or W, or shorter than 7 amino acids were discarded. Antigen-specific clonotypes were identified using the MANAFEST web application through comparison of peptide-stimulated wells with reference and other culture wells. For a clone to be called positive, the clone needed an FDR below 0.05, an odds ratio above 5, and a productive frequency above 0.1% in at least two of three replicate wells. Cross-reactive clonotypes were defined as significantly expanded in both SARS-CoV-2 spike wells and at least one common cold coronavirus spike condition. Using R version 3.6.1, CDR3 homology was evaluated through Levenshtein distances (stringdist) along with unrooted phylogenetic trees (ape). TCRdb applied fastp at Q25 and MiXCR to the public reads, then kept only in-frame beta chains. Each entry merges the rows of one CDR3 protein and shows their most common DNA and genes. Clone size and V and J calls follow TCRdb, not the original study. Counted in this sample were some 23,000 distinct CDR3 sequences; about 45% of them appeared once. Under 6.5% of the sample is taken by the ten largest.

The paper's findings and limits, for the study overall: Of the vaccine-specific clones in convalescent patients, 304 of 307, or nearly all, reacted only to SARS-CoV-2 spike and did not cross-react with common cold coronaviruses. The median number of SARS-CoV-2-reactive clonotypes rose from about 23 after infection to some 37 after vaccination, but the change was not significant. In convalescent patients, a median around 86% of post-vaccine SARS-CoV-2-reactive clones were detected only after vaccination, suggesting vaccine-specific priming. Relatively few convalescent patients were included in the study, and early timepoints after natural infection were not analyzed.

The chain links TRBV7-9 with TRBJ2-5, with the D gene uncertain. The clonotype was recovered from a human donor who had recovered from COVID-19. The material was CD4+ T cells from blood, cultured in vitro, obtained about 7 months after SARS-CoV-2 vaccination. The CDR3 region has the sequence CASSLAPGTQYF. The nucleotides read TGTGCCAGCAGCTTAGCCCCAGGGACCCAGTACTTC.